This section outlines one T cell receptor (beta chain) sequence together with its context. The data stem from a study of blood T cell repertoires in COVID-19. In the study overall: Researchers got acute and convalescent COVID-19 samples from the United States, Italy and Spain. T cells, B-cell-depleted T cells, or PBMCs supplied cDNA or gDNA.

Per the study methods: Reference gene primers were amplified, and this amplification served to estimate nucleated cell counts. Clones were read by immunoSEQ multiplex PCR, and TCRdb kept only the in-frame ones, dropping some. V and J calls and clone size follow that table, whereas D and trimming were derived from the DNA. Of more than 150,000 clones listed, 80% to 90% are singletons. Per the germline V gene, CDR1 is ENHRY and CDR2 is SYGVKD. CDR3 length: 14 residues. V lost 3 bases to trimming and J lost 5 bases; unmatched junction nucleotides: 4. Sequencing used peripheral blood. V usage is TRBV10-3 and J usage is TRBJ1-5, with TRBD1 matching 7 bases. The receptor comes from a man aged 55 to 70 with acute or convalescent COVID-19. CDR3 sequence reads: CAISDRDRDQPQHF. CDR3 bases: TGTGCCATCAGTGACCGAGACAGGGATCAGCCCCAGCATTTT.